Detailed here is one T cell receptor beta chain. Its antigen is currently not known. Nothing much larger sits one base from this clone, and base qualities are not available. The entry originates in a study of shared T cell receptors in the human thymus (dated by TCRdb to 2020 to 2023). For context, the study as a whole: The study investigated the way shared, self-reactive T-cell receptor alpha chains are produced in the human thymus.

Libraries were constructed by the immunoSEQ multiplex PCR assay. Imported from immuneACCESS, the table was reduced by TCRdb to in-frame sequences with V and J called. These copies leave out some clones; in studies compared against another copy, an unresolved V gene accounts for under half, and the cause of the remainder is not known. The sample records tens of thousands of clones, roughly 95% of which are singletons. In total, the top ten clones hold about 0.033% of the sample. The junction shows trimming of 1 base on V and 4 bases on J, plus 17 bases between the germline ends. CDR1 and CDR2, per the germline V gene, are ENHRY and SYGVKD. Taken from cysteine to phenylalanine, the CDR3 has 17 residues. Here the CDR3 DNA is all that survives: 51 bases in frame from base 1.

This receptor chain uses TRBV10-3 and TRBJ1-5, with the identity of the D gene unclear. The receptor comes from a human donor. The sequenced sample was thymocytes. The CDR3: CAISEYVASKSNQPQHF. The nucleotide sequence reads as follows: TGTGCCATCAGTGAGTATGTGGCGTCAAAATCAAATCAGCCCCAGCATTTT.